This TCR beta chain was captured in a study of blood T cell repertoires in COVID-19. Study-wide context: COVID-19 samples from acute and convalescent phases originated in the United States, Italy and Spain. PBMCs, B-cell-depleted T cells, or T cells provided the cDNA or gDNA that made up the material.

In the study's own analysis: Estimates of nucleated cell counts were drawn from the amplification of reference gene primers. Sequencing used immunoSEQ multiplex PCR; TCRdb keeps in-frame clones, though not all of them. That table is the source of V, J and clone size, and D and trimming were worked out from the DNA. The table has over 200,000 clones, around 90% seen once. The source material was peripheral blood. The clonotype comes from a human donor in a cohort sampled during active COVID-19.

CDR3 DNA: TGTGCCAGCAGCCCTCCTAGCAGCAATGAGCAGTTCTTC. Translation gives CASSPPSSNEQFF. The chain combines TRBV7-9 with TRBJ2-1; perhaps TRBD2 as D (5 bases). The CDR3 spans 13 residues. Germline assignment: CDR1 SEHNR and CDR2 FQNEAQ (reference sequence). V gave up 5 bases and J gave up 6 bases, with 11 bases separating them.